The 12 T cell receptor beta chains listed next were all sequenced from one sample in a study of technical replicates of blood from a few donors. The table came from immunoSEQ multiplex PCR; TCRdb's copy has only in-frame clones and leaves some out. The table records about 69,000 clones, about 87% of them present only once. Material for sequencing was PBMCs. These receptors were obtained from a human donor in good health. Some clones in this sample may be carry-over from other donors' samples.

The DNA of the CDR3 is TGTGCCAGCAGCTTATACTCGGGTGGCTACACCTTC. Translated: CASSLYSGGYTF. V is TRBV7-2 and J is TRBJ1-2, with no clear D. Between the trimmed V and J ends, which lost 2 bases and 7 bases, there was a span of 8 bases. Germline V gene lookup returns CDR1 SGHTA and CDR2 FQGNSA. The CDR3 is 12 residues long.

This chain links TRBV7-3 with TRBJ2-1; 8 nucleotides agree with TRBD1. The CDR3 totals 13 residues. The ends lost 6 bases at V and 8 bases at J; junction bases unmatched: 6. Germline CDR1 and CDR2: SGHTA and FQGTGA. The CDR3 sequence: CASSLTGADEQFF. CDR3 nucleotide sequence: TGTGCCAGCAGTCTGACAGGGGCGGATGAGCAGTTCTTC.

The chain links TRBV9 to TRBJ2-7; 9 bases line up with TRBD2. The V gene's germline CDR1 is SGDLS and CDR2 YYNGEE. Unmatched junction bases numbered 10, after V lost 0 bases and J lost 9 bases. The CDR3 runs to 15 residues. The CDR3 DNA sequence: TGTGCCAGCAGCGTAGGGGTAGCGGGAGACGTGCGGCAGTACTTC. As protein: CASSVGVAGDVRQYF.

The CDR3 here is CASSLGDRGIRYGYTF. Here the CDR3 DNA reads TGTGCCAGCAGCTTGGGAGACAGGGGGATTAGGTATGGCTACACCTTC. V and J are TRBV5-4 and TRBJ1-2, with TRBD1 identical over 9 bases. Germline loops: CDR1 SGHNT, CDR2 YYREEE (reference sequence). CDR3 length: 16 residues. J lost 5 bases, V lost 0 bases, and 8 bases had no gene match.

The gene calls are TRBV4-2 and TRBJ2-5, with 10 bases aligning to TRBD2. CDR3 length: 17 residues. In germline, CDR1 is LGHNA, CDR2 YNFKEQ. V lost 1 base to trimming and J lost 1 base; unmatched junction nucleotides: 6. CDR3 nucleotide sequence: TGTGCCAGCAGCCAAGGCATACTAGCGGGGTCCCAAGAGACCCAGTACTTC. Residues: CASSQGILAGSQETQYF.

Note on this clone: The same CDR3 arises from other DNA sequences in this sample as well. The chain uses TRBV18 and TRBJ2-1; TRBD2 agrees at 11 bases. The CDR3 has 16 amino acids. Trimming took 6 bases from V and 0 from J; bases not matched to a gene: 4. Germline loops: CDR1 KGHSH, CDR2 LQKENI. CDR3 in DNA: TGTGCCAGCTCTCCAGGGACTAGCGGCTCCTACAATGAGCAGTTCTTC. This gives the protein CASSPGTSGSYNEQFF.

V is TRBV9 and J is TRBJ2-7; D not resolved. CDR1 and CDR2 from the germline V gene are SGDLS and YYNGEE. V was trimmed by 0 bases and J by 0 bases, leaving 7 bases between them. CDR3 length: 14 residues. The CDR3 reads CASSVGPSSYEQYF. As DNA, the CDR3 is TGTGCCAGCAGCGTAGGACCTAGCTCCTACGAGCAGTACTTC.

This rearrangement joins TRBV1 to TRBJ2-3; the D call of TRBD2 is as the table states it, not checked on the DNA. TRBV1 is marked as a pseudogene. There are 15 residues in the CDR3. CDR3 amino acids: CTSSQDSSAADTQYF. CDR3 nucleotides: TGCACCAGCAGCCAAGATTCTAGCGCGGCAGATACGCAGTATTTT.

The rearrangement uses TRBV6-5 and TRBJ1-1, with a tentative D call TRBD1 (5 bases). Between the trimmed V and J ends, which lost 6 bases and 8 bases, there was a span of 16 bases. Looked up from germline, CDR1 is MNHEY and CDR2 is SVGAGI. The CDR3 loop spans 13 amino acids. DNA for the CDR3: TGTGCCAGCAGAGCCAGGGAGGGCGGGGAAGCTTTCTTT. Protein sequence: CASRAREGGEAFF.

The V and J genes are TRBV9 and TRBJ2-1; 10 nucleotides agree with TRBD2. There are 16 residues in the CDR3. Germline CDR1 reads SGDLS; CDR2 reads YYNGEE. J gave up 5 bases and V 2 bases, and 7 bases lay outside the gene matches. CDR3: CASSVSSLAGNNEQFF. The CDR3 DNA reads TGTGCCAGCAGCGTTAGTTCACTAGCGGGGAACAATGAGCAGTTCTTC.

This clone was recorded once. The genes are TRBV7-6 and TRBJ2-5, with TRBD2 matching 11 bases. J gave up 5 bases and V 5 bases, and 4 bases lay outside the gene matches. Germline CDR1 is SGHVS and CDR2 is FNYEAQ. The CDR3 is made up of 14 amino acids. The CDR3 protein is CASSLSGRAETQYF. The CDR3 DNA is TGTGCCAGCAGCCTTAGCGGGAGGGCCGAGACCCAGTACTTC.

This chain joins TRBV4-1 and TRBJ2-7, with 9 bases identical to TRBD1. This CDR3 contains 16 residues. The germline V gene encodes CDR1 MGHRA and CDR2 YSYEKL. J gave up 2 bases and V 2 bases, and 7 bases lay outside the gene matches. DNA for the CDR3: TGCGCCAGCAGCCAAATCACCGGGACAGGGACCTACGAGCAGTACTTC. Translating gives CASSQITGTGTYEQYF.